This T cell receptor (beta chain) was identified in a study of blood T cell repertoires in COVID-19. Germline V gene lookup returns CDR1 SGHTA and CDR2 FQGNSA. The CDR3 contains 15 residues. Germline trimming cut 5 bases from V and 2 bases from J; bases unmatched to any gene: 4. Patients of the Seattle cohort, enrolled during active infection, were followed longitudinally. Only in-frame clones appear in the TCRdb table, and some are missing; sequencing was by immunoSEQ multiplex PCR. The data hold hundreds of thousands of clones, with approximately 83% observed a single time. The chain recombines TRBV7-2 with TRBJ1-4; 8 positions match TRBD1. The source material was peripheral blood. The receptor's source is a woman in her 30s with COVID-19, enrolled during active disease. CDR3 in amino acids: CASSLNRGTNEKLFF. The CDR3 coding sequence is TGTGCCAGCAGCCTTAACAGGGGGACTAATGAAAAACTGTTTTTT. Based on the CDR3 plus reference TRBV7-2 and TRBJ1-4, the full variable domain is GAGVSQSPSNKVTEKGKDVELRCDPISGHTALYWYRQSLGQGLEFLIYFQGNSAPDKSGLPSDRFSAERTGGSVSTLTIQRTQQEDSAVYLCASSLNRGTNEKLFFGSGTQLSVL.